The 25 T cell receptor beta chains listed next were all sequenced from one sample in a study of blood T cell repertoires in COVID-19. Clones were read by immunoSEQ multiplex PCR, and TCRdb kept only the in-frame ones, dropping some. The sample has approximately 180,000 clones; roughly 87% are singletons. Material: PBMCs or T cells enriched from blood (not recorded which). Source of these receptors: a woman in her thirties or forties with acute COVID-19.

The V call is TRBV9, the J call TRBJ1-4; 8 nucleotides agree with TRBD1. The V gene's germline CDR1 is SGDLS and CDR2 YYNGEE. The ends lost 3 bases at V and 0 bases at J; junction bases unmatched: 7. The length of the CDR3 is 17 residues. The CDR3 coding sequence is TGTGCCAGCAGCGCCCTGGACAGGGATGCAACTAATGAAAAACTGTTTTTT. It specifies CASSALDRDATNEKLFF.

The CDR3 sequence is CASRDGLVSYNEQFF. Here the CDR3 DNA reads TGTGCCAGCAGGGACGGACTAGTTTCCTACAATGAGCAGTTCTTC. V is TRBV28 and J is TRBJ2-1; 7 nucleotides match TRBD2. The CDR3 contains 15 residues. Germline values: CDR1 MDHEN, CDR2 SYDVKM. The ends lost 6 bases at V and 1 base at J; junction bases unmatched: 6.

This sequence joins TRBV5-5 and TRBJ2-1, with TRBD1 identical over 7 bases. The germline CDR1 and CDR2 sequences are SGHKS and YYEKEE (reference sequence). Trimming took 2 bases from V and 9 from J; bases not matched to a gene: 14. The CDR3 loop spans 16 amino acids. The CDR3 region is CASSFLSDRVLGEQFF. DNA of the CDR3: TGTGCCAGCAGCTTCCTCTCTGACAGGGTGTTAGGTGAGCAGTTCTTC.

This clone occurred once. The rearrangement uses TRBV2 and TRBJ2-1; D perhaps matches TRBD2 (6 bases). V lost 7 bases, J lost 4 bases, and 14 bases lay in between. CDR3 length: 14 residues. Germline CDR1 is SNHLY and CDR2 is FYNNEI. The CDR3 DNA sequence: TGTGCCAGCAAGAGGGACTCCTTATACAATGAGCAGTTCTTC. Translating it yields CASKRDSLYNEQFF.

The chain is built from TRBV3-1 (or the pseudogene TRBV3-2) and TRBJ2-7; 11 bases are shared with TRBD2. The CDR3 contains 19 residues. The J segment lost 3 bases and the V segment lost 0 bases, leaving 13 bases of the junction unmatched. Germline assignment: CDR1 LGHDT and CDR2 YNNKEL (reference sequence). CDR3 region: CASSQEQKASGRPCYEQYF. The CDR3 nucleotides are TGTGCCAGCAGCCAAGAGCAGAAGGCTAGCGGGAGGCCTTGCTACGAGCAGTACTTC.

The CDR3 sequence: CASSFGGLQETQYF. In DNA form, the CDR3 reads TGTGCCAGCAGCTTTGGGGGACTCCAAGAGACCCAGTACTTC. The chain joins TRBV7-3 to TRBJ2-5, with a tentative D call TRBD2 (6 bases). Germline CDR1 SGHTA, CDR2 FQGTGA. The CDR3 runs 14 residues. V was trimmed by 3 bases and J by 1 base, leaving 9 bases between them.

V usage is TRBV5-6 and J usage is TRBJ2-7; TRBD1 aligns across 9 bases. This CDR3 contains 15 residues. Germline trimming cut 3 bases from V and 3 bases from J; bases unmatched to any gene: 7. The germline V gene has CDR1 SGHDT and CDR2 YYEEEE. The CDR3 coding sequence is TGTGCCAGCAGCTCTGGGACAGGGCCCATCTACGAGCAGTACTTC. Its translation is CASSSGTGPIYEQYF.

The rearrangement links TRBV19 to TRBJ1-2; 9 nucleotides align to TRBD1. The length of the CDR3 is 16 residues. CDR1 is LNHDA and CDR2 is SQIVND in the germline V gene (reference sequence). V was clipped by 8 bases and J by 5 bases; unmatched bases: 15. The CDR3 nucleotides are TGTGCCAGTCTACCGTTTTTCCGGGACAGGGTGTATGGCTACACCTTC. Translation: CASLPFFRDRVYGYTF.

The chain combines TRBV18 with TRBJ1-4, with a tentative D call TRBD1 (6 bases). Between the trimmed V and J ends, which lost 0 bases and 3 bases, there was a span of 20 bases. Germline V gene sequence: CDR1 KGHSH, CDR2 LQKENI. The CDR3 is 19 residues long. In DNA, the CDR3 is TGTGCCAGCTCACCACCATCAAGAGGGGGTGGCAGATCTAATGAAAAACTGTTTTTT. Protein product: CASSPPSRGGGRSNEKLFF.

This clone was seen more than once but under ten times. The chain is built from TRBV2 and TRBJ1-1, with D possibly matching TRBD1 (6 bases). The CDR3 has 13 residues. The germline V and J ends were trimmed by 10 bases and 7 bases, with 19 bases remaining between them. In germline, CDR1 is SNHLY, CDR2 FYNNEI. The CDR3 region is CAIQVGGASEAFF. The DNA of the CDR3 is TGTGCCATCCAGGTGGGGGGGGCAAGTGAAGCTTTCTTT.

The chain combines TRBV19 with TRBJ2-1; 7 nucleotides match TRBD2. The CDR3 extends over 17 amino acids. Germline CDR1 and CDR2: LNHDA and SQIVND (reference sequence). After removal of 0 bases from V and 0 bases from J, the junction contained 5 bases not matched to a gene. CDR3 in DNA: TGTGCCAGTAGTATAGATTCGGGCGGGAGCTCCTACAATGAGCAGTTCTTC. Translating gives CASSIDSGGSSYNEQFF.

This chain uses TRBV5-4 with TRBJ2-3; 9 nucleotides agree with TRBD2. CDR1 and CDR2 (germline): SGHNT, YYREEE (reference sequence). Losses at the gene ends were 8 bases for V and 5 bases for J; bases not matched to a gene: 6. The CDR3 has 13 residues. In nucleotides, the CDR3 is TGTGCCAGTAGGACTAGCGAGGTAGATACGCAGTATTTT. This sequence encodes CASRTSEVDTQYF.

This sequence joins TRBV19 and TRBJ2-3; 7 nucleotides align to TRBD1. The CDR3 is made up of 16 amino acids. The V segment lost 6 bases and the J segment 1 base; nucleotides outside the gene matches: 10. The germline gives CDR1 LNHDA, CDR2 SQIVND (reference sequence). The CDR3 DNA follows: TGTGCCAGTAGCCGGGGTACAGGGACAGGCACAGATACGCAGTATTTT. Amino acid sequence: CASSRGTGTGTDTQYF.

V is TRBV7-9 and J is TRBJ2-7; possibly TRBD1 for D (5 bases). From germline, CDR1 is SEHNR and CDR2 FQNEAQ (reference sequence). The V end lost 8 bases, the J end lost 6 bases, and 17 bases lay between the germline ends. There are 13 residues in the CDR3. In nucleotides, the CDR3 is TGTGCCAGCCGCCTCAGGGATGGGTCCGAGCAGTACTTC. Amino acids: CASRLRDGSEQYF. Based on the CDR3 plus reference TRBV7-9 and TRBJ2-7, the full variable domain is DTGVSQNPRHKITKRGQNVTFRCDPISEHNRLYWYRQTLGQGPEFLTYFQNEAQLEKSRLLSDRFSAERPKGSFSTLEIQRTEQGDSAMYLCASRLRDGSEQYFGPGTRLTVT.

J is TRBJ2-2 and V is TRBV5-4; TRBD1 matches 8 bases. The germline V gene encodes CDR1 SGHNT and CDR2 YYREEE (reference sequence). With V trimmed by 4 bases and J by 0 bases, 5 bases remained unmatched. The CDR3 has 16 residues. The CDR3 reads CASSPRTGTNTGELFF. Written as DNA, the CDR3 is TGTGCCAGCAGCCCGAGGACAGGGACGAACACCGGGGAGCTGTTTTTT.

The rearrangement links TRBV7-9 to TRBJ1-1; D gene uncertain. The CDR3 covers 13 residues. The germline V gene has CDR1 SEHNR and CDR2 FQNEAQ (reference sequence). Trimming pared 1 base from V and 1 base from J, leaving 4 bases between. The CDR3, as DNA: TGTGCCAGCAGCTTAGGTAGGAACACTGAAGCTTTCTTT. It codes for CASSLGRNTEAFF.

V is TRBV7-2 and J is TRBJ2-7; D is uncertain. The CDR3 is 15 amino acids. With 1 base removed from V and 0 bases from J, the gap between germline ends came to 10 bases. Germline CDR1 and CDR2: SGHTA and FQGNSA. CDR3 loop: CASSLVSDPSYEQYF. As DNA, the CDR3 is TGTGCCAGCAGCTTAGTAAGCGATCCCTCCTACGAGCAGTACTTC.

The CDR3: CASSQDLTPPARDTIIYEQYF. DNA of the CDR3: TGTGCCAGCAGCCAAGATTTAACCCCGCCCGCCCGGGACACGATTATTTACGAGCAGTACTTC. The chain uses TRBV3-1 (or the pseudogene TRBV3-2) and TRBJ2-7; a weak D match, TRBD1 (6 bases). This CDR3 region has 21 residues. The germline V gene has CDR1 LGHDT and CDR2 YNNKEL (reference sequence). The V end lost 0 bases, the J end lost 4 bases, and 31 bases lay between the germline ends.

CDR3 protein: CASSLRLQGQELFF. For the CDR3, the DNA is TGTGCCAGCAGTTTAAGGTTGCAGGGGCAGGAGCTGTTTTTT. J is TRBJ2-2 and V is TRBV28; tentative D call: TRBD1 (6 bases). The CDR3 covers 14 residues. V was clipped by 2 bases and J by 10 bases, with 14 bases between them. Germline CDR1 and CDR2: MDHEN and SYDVKM.

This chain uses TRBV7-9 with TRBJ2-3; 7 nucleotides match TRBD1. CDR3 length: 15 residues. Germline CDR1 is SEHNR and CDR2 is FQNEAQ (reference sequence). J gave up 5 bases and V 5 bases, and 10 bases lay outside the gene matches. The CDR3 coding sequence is TGTGCCAGCAGCCTCAGGGGGTTTGGGGAAGATACGCAGTATTTT. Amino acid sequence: CASSLRGFGEDTQYF.

This CDR3 reads CAWSTQTGPDEKLFF. The CDR3 DNA reads as TGTGCCTGGAGTACCCAGACAGGGCCGGATGAAAAACTGTTTTTT. The chain links TRBV30 to TRBJ1-4; 7 nucleotides match TRBD1. The CDR3 is made up of 15 amino acids. Trimming at V came to 2 bases and at J to 6 bases, leaving 9 bases not matched to a gene. Germline V gene data show CDR1 as GTSNPN and CDR2 as SVGIG (reference sequence).

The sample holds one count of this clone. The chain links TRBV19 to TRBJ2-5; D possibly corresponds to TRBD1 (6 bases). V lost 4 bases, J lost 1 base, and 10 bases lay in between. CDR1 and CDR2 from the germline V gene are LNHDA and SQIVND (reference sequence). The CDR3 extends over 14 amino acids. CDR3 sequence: CASSTRGPQETQYF. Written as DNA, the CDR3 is TGTGCCAGTAGTACCAGGGGTCCCCAAGAGACCCAGTACTTC.

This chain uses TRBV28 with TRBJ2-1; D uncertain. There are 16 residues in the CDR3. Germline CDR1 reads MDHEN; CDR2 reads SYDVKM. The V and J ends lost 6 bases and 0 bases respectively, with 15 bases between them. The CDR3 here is CASRATEASSYNEQFF. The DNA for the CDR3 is TGTGCCAGCAGGGCCACAGAAGCAAGCTCCTACAATGAGCAGTTCTTC.

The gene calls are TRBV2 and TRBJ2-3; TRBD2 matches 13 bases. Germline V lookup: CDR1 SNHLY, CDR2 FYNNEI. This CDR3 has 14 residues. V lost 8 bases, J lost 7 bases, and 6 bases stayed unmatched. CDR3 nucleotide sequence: TGTGCCAGCCACGAGGGACTAGCGGGGTATACGCAGTATTTT. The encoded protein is CASHEGLAGYTQYF.

CDR3 nucleotides: TGTGCCACCACCGGGACATCTCCCGGGGAGCTGTTTTTT. Encoded protein: CATTGTSPGELFF. V gene TRBV10-3 combines with J gene TRBJ2-2, with D possibly TRBD1 on 6 matching bases. Germline V CDR1 and CDR2: ENHRY, SYGVKD. Trimming removed 10 bases from V and 6 bases from J, with 15 bases in between. The CDR3 is made up of 13 amino acids.